These T cell receptor beta chains were read from a single sample in a study of T cell clones after liver transplantation. TCRdb's table, derived via immunoSEQ multiplex PCR, lists solely in-frame clones and lacks some. This sample carries about 75,000 clones, around 90% of them seen once, and the ten largest clones take 2% to 3%. The sample in question was CD4+ T cells from blood, obtained before liver transplant. These receptors originate from a human donor who received a liver transplant. The CDR3 runs from the conserved cysteine through the conserved F or W. D genes are given only for firm matches. Size values are once, few and many counts, or a class for expanded clones, and some rows have none.

abundance: -; d_gene: -; v_gene: TRBV19; j_gene: TRBJ1-2; CDR3nt: TGTGCCACTTATAGGGAACGACGGTACACCTTC; CDR3aa: CATYRERRYTF
abundance: -; d_gene: TRBD2; v_gene: TRBV7-9; j_gene: TRBJ2-3; CDR3nt: TGTGCCAGCAGCTCCCCGGGGACTAGCGGGAGTTGGGCAGATACGCAGTATTTT; CDR3aa: CASSSPGTSGSWADTQYF
abundance: -; d_gene: -; v_gene: TRBV27; j_gene: TRBJ1-1; CDR3nt: TGTGCCAGCAGTTTATCGTTCAGGGAAGGTGGGAACACTGAAGCTTTCTTT; CDR3aa: CASSLSFREGGNTEAFF
abundance: once; d_gene: TRBD2; v_gene: TRBV2; j_gene: TRBJ2-1; CDR3nt: TGTGCCAGCAGTTTAGGGACTAGCGGGAATGAGCAGTTCTTC; CDR3aa: CASSLGTSGNEQFF
abundance: -; d_gene: -; v_gene: TRBV30; j_gene: TRBJ2-7; CDR3nt: TGTGCCCTTCGACCTACAAAAGACGAGGATTGGGGCGAGCAGTACTTC; CDR3aa: CALRPTKDEDWGEQYF
abundance: -; d_gene: TRBD1; v_gene: TRBV28; j_gene: TRBJ2-7; CDR3nt: TGTGCCAGCAGTTCCCCCGGGACAGGGGTTAGCGAGCAGTACTTC; CDR3aa: CASSSPGTGVSEQYF
abundance: -; d_gene: -; v_gene: TRBV14; j_gene: TRBJ2-3; CDR3nt: TGTGCCAGCAGCCCCAGAGGGATGGGAGATACGCAGTATTTT; CDR3aa: CASSPRGMGDTQYF
abundance: -; d_gene: -; v_gene: TRBV5-6; j_gene: TRBJ2-7; CDR3nt: TGTGCCAGCAGCTTGACGTTGGGCGAGCAGTACTTC; CDR3aa: CASSLTLGEQYF
abundance: -; d_gene: TRBD2; v_gene: TRBV9; j_gene: TRBJ2-5; CDR3nt: TGTGCCAGCAGCGTAGGCCCTCTCAGTGGAGCGGGAGTAGAAGAGACCCAGTACTTC; CDR3aa: CASSVGPLSGAGVEETQYF
abundance: -; d_gene: -; v_gene: TRBV15; j_gene: TRBJ1-4; CDR3nt: TGTGCCACCAGCACTCAGGGATTGGAAAAACTGTTTTTT; CDR3aa: CATSTQGLEKLFF
abundance: -; d_gene: TRBD1; v_gene: TRBV10-2; j_gene: TRBJ2-1; CDR3nt: TGCGCCAGTCAACAGGGGAATGAGCAGTTCTTC; CDR3aa: CASQQGNEQFF
abundance: -; d_gene: -; v_gene: TRBV28; j_gene: TRBJ2-1; CDR3nt: TGTGCCAGCAGTTCCCCGGCTGGGGGACTCTACAATGAGCAGTTCTTC; CDR3aa: CASSSPAGGLYNEQFF
abundance: -; d_gene: -; v_gene: TRBV27; j_gene: TRBJ2-3; CDR3nt: TGTGCCAGCAGTTTACGTTCCAGGGTAGATGCCACAGATACGCAGTATTTT; CDR3aa: CASSLRSRVDATDTQYF
abundance: -; d_gene: TRBD1; v_gene: TRBV18; j_gene: TRBJ1-5; CDR3nt: TGTGCCAGCTCACCGCGGACAGGGGAACATCAGCCCCAGCATTTT; CDR3aa: CASSPRTGEHQPQHF
abundance: once; d_gene: -; v_gene: TRBV7-2; j_gene: TRBJ2-3; CDR3nt: TGTGCCAGCAGCTTACCTACTAGCACAGATACGCAGTATTTT; CDR3aa: CASSLPTSTDTQYF
abundance: -; d_gene: -; v_gene: TRBV4-1; j_gene: TRBJ1-3; CDR3nt: TGCGCCAGCAGTGTCTCTTTCGAGGGCAGCGGGGGAAACACCATATATTTT; CDR3aa: CASSVSFEGSGGNTIYF
abundance: -; d_gene: -; v_gene: TRBV19; j_gene: TRBJ2-3; CDR3nt: TGTGCCAGTAGTCCCGGGCTGGCAGATACGCAGTATTTT; CDR3aa: CASSPGLADTQYF
abundance: -; d_gene: -; v_gene: TRBV7-8; j_gene: TRBJ1-4; CDR3nt: TGTGCCAGCAGCTTAACAGGGCCTGCAACTAATGAAAAACTGTTTTTT; CDR3aa: CASSLTGPATNEKLFF
abundance: -; d_gene: -; v_gene: TRBV2; j_gene: TRBJ2-1; CDR3nt: TGTGCCAGCAGCCGCCTCCAGGAGGACGATGAGCAGTTCTTC; CDR3aa: CASSRLQEDDEQFF
abundance: -; d_gene: TRBD1; v_gene: TRBV5-1; j_gene: TRBJ2-3; CDR3nt: TGCGCCAGCAGCCTAACCCCGGGACAGGGGACGGATACGCAGTATTTT; CDR3aa: CASSLTPGQGTDTQYF
abundance: once; d_gene: -; v_gene: TRBV7-7; j_gene: TRBJ2-5; CDR3nt: TGTGCTAGCAGCTTAGCGCTTGGAGAAGAAGAGACCCAGTACTTC; CDR3aa: CASSLALGEEETQYF
abundance: -; d_gene: TRBD1; v_gene: TRBV4-3; j_gene: TRBJ1-1; CDR3nt: TGCGCCAGCTCACCGACAGGGACCACTGAAGCTTTCTTT; CDR3aa: CASSPTGTTEAFF
abundance: -; d_gene: TRBD2; v_gene: TRBV7-3; j_gene: TRBJ2-5; CDR3nt: TGTGCCTCTGCTGGACTAGCGGGAGAGACCCAGTACTTC; CDR3aa: CASAGLAGETQYF
abundance: -; d_gene: TRBD2; v_gene: TRBV6-6; j_gene: TRBJ2-1; CDR3nt: TGTGCCACTGGCGGGGGATTAGCAGGTGAGCAGTTCTTC; CDR3aa: CATGGGLAGEQFF
abundance: once; d_gene: -; v_gene: TRBV28; j_gene: TRBJ1-5; CDR3nt: TGTGCCAGCAGTTTATCGGGGCAGCCCCAGCATTTT; CDR3aa: CASSLSGQPQHF
abundance: -; d_gene: -; v_gene: TRBV7-9; j_gene: TRBJ1-2; CDR3nt: TGTGCCAGCAGCTCAACAGGGAGAGAGTGGGGCTACACCTTC; CDR3aa: CASSSTGREWGYTF
abundance: once; d_gene: TRBD1; v_gene: TRBV6-5; j_gene: TRBJ1-1; CDR3nt: TGTGCCAGCACCCCAGCAGGGGGCGCGTTCACTGAAGCTTTCTTT; CDR3aa: CASTPAGGAFTEAFF
abundance: -; d_gene: TRBD1; v_gene: TRBV10-2; j_gene: TRBJ2-5; CDR3nt: TGCGCCAGCGGAGGACAGGGGTGGGAGACCCAGTACTTC; CDR3aa: CASGGQGWETQYF
abundance: -; d_gene: TRBD2; v_gene: TRBV7-8; j_gene: TRBJ2-5; CDR3nt: TGTGCCAGCAGCCGCTCCGGGCTAGCGGGCTTCCAAGAGACCCAGTACTTC; CDR3aa: CASSRSGLAGFQETQYF
abundance: -; d_gene: -; v_gene: TRBV10-1; j_gene: TRBJ2-5; CDR3nt: TGCGCCAGCAGAGACCGGGGGAGGAGACAAGAGACCCAGTACTTC; CDR3aa: CASRDRGRRQETQYF
abundance: -; d_gene: -; v_gene: TRBV23-1; j_gene: TRBJ2-1; CDR3nt: TGCGCCAGCAGCCGAACCCCTCTGAGCTCCTACAATGAGCAGTTCTTC; CDR3aa: CASSRTPLSSYNEQFF
abundance: once; d_gene: -; v_gene: TRBV5-1; j_gene: TRBJ2-7; CDR3nt: TGCGCCAGCAGCCCGACCTGGGACAACTACGAGCAGTACTTC; CDR3aa: CASSPTWDNYEQYF
abundance: -; d_gene: TRBD1; v_gene: TRBV7-9; j_gene: TRBJ1-5; CDR3nt: TGTGCCAGCAGCTTAGGATGGGGGACAGGGGATATGGAGGATCAGCCCCAGCATTTT; CDR3aa: CASSLGWGTGDMEDQPQHF
abundance: -; d_gene: TRBD2; v_gene: TRBV10-1; j_gene: TRBJ2-2; CDR3nt: TGCGCCAGCTTGACTAGCGGGAGGGCCCGTGTCACCGGGGAGCTGTTTTTT; CDR3aa: CASLTSGRARVTGELFF
abundance: few; d_gene: TRBD2; v_gene: TRBV5-1; j_gene: TRBJ2-1; CDR3nt: TGCGCCAGCAGCCCAACTTCCGGGACTAGCGGGAGGTCCAATGAGCAGTTCTTC; CDR3aa: CASSPTSGTSGRSNEQFF
abundance: -; d_gene: TRBD2; v_gene: TRBV29-1; j_gene: TRBJ2-5; CDR3nt: TGCAGCGTTAGCGGGGAATCTCAAGAGACCCAGTACTTC; CDR3aa: CSVSGESQETQYF
abundance: -; d_gene: -; v_gene: TRBV5-6; j_gene: TRBJ2-3; CDR3nt: TGTGCCAGCTCCCCCAGGAGGGCCTCTACCGGCACAGATACGCAGTATTTT; CDR3aa: CASSPRRASTGTDTQYF
abundance: -; d_gene: -; v_gene: TRBV11-2; j_gene: TRBJ2-5; CDR3nt: TGTGCCAGCAGCTTAGATCGCCCCCAGCCGAGGACCCAGTACTTC; CDR3aa: CASSLDRPQPRTQYF
abundance: -; d_gene: TRBD1; v_gene: TRBV5-1; j_gene: TRBJ2-1; CDR3nt: TGCGCCAGCAGCATCGGACAGGGGCTCCCCTACAATGAGCAGTTCTTC; CDR3aa: CASSIGQGLPYNEQFF
abundance: -; d_gene: TRBD2; v_gene: TRBV19; j_gene: TRBJ2-7; CDR3nt: TGTGCCAGTATGTCTAGGGAGGGTTTTGAGCAGTACTTC; CDR3aa: CASMSREGFEQYF
abundance: -; d_gene: -; v_gene: TRBV21-1; j_gene: TRBJ1-4; CDR3nt: TGTGCCAGCAGCAAAGCCGACAGGGCGGGTGAAAAACTGTTTTTT; CDR3aa: CASSKADRAGEKLFF
abundance: -; d_gene: -; v_gene: TRBV19; j_gene: TRBJ2-3; CDR3nt: TGTGCCAGTAGTAAAGGGGCGCGGGATACGCAGTATTTT; CDR3aa: CASSKGARDTQYF
abundance: -; d_gene: -; v_gene: TRBV6-5; j_gene: TRBJ2-7; CDR3nt: TGTGCCACCCTTTTCCTCTACGAGCAGTACTTC; CDR3aa: CATLFLYEQYF